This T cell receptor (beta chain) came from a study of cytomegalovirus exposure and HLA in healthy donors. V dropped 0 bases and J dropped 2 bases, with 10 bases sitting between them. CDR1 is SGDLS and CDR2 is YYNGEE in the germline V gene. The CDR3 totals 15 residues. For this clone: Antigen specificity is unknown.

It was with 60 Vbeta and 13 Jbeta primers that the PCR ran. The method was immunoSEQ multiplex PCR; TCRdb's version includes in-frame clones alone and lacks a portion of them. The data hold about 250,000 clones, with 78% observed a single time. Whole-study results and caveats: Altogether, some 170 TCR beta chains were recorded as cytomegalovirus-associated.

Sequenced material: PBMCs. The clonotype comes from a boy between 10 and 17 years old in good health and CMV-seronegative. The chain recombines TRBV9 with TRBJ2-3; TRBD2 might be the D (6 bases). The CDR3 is CASSVGLGDTDTQYF. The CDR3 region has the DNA TGTGCCAGCAGCGTAGGACTAGGCGACACAGATACGCAGTATTTT.